The present T cell receptor (beta chain) was sequenced within a study of T cell responses to AZD1222 COVID-19 vaccine. The V and J ends lost 6 bases and 0 bases, in that order; junction bases with no gene match: 8. Germline V gives CDR1 MNHNY, CDR2 SVGAGI (reference sequence). The CDR3 spans 15 residues. Using immunoSEQ multiplex PCR, the repertoire was profiled, and TCRdb retains in-frame clones only, with some absent. The sample yields 110,000 or so clones, 85% to 90% seen once. Findings and caveats of the study: Sampling captured repertoires only after the peak T cell response. Dominant at 160-218 and 743-854, vaccine-associated CD4 TCRs also spanned spike. The donor group comprised mostly white British people and more females; the analysis possibly underestimated clonal diversity. Nearly half of unique spike-specific TCRs reportedly avoided B.1.351 and B.1.1.7 mutated regions.

A note on this clone: Its antigen is unknown.

The chain couples TRBV6-6 to TRBJ2-7; 7 bases line up with TRBD1. The sample was peripheral blood, taken on day 0 of AZD1222 vaccination. This clonotype originated in an adult in good health. This chain's CDR3 is CASSPDRANSYEQYF. The DNA of the CDR3 is TGTGCCAGCAGCCCTGACAGGGCGAACTCCTACGAGCAGTACTTC.